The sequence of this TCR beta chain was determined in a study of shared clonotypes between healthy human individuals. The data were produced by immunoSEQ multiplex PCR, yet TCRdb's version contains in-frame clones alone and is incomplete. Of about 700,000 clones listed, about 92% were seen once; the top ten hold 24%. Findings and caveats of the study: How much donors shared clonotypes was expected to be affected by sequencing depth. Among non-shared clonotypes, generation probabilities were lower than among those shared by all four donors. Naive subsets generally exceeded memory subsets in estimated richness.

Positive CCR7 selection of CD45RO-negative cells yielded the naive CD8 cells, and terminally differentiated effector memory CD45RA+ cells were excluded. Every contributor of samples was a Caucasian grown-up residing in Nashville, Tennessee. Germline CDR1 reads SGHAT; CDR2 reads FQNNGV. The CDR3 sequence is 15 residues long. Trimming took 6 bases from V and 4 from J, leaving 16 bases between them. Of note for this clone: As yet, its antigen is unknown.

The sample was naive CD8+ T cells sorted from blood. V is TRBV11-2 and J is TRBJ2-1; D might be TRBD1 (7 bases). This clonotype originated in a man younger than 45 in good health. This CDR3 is CASRSDRDSYNEQFF. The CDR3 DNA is TGTGCCAGCAGAAGCGACAGGGACTCGTACAATGAGCAGTTCTTC.